This entry features one T cell receptor (beta chain) sequence. Its target is unknown. This entry comes from a study of CD4 T cells in relation to SARS-CoV-2 and coronaviruses. Study-wide background: TCR beta CDR3s were sequenced after roughly eleven-day antigen culture of PBMCs. The study, taken as a whole, reports: Samples before the pandemic and after infection were not matched within any donor.

This table comes from immunoSEQ multiplex PCR, and its TCRdb copy is limited to in-frame clones, with some not included. Altogether 10,000 to 15,000 clones are present, 78% being singletons, with the ten largest covering around 13%. Unexposed donor CD4+ T cells date from about 2010-2019, before the COVID-19 pandemic. After ten to eleven days of culture, CD4+ T cells were isolated. This sequence was found in a human donor in good health. Sample: CD4+ T cells from PBMCs, cultured in vitro.

The CDR3 DNA reads TGTGCCAGCAGCAGACAGGGCTCCTATAATTCACCCCTCCACTTT. It encodes CASSRQGSYNSPLHF. This chain connects TRBV6-5 to TRBJ1-6, with 7 bases fitting TRBD1. This CDR3 has 15 residues. Germline CDR1 MNHEY, CDR2 SVGAGI. V lost 6 bases and J lost 0; bases outside the gene matches: 2.